These 14 T cell receptor beta chains were all obtained from the same sample, sequenced in a study of beta chain features in type 1 diabetes. Every bit of the isolated RNA underwent reverse transcription, so sequencing read expressed TCRB transcripts. Here immunoSEQ multiplex PCR was the method, and the copy in TCRdb shows in-frame clones only, minus some. The table lists 110,000 to 150,000 clones, around 8.7% of them singletons, with approximately 0.68% in the top ten. The specimen sequenced was central memory CD4+ T cells from blood. The receptors stem from a man aged 18 to 30 in good health.

This clone was observed a few times. This chain links TRBV7-9 with TRBJ1-4; 11 bases agree with TRBD1. Trimming removed 5 bases from V and 10 bases from J; junction bases left unmatched: 9. Germline CDR1 SEHNR, CDR2 FQNEAQ (reference sequence). This CDR3 comprises 15 residues. CDR3 sequence (DNA): TGTGCCAGCAGCAGAGGACAGGGGGCGAGCGGAAAACTGTTTTTT. It yields the protein CASSRGQGASGKLFF.

V gene TRBV5-6 combines with J gene TRBJ1-4, with D perhaps matching TRBD1 (6 bases). Trimming took off 3 bases at V and 3 bases at J, with 9 bases between the two ends. Germline CDR1 and CDR2: SGHDT and YYEEEE. CDR3 length: 14 residues. Written as DNA, the CDR3 is TGTGCCAGCAGCTCGGGACACCCTAATGAAAAACTGTTTTTT. As protein: CASSSGHPNEKLFF.

The V gene is TRBV6-5, the J gene TRBJ2-3; 7 bases align to TRBD1. The V segment lost 6 bases and the J segment 6 bases; nucleotides outside the gene matches: 9. This CDR3 is built from 14 residues. CDR1 is MNHEY, CDR2 SVGAGI, per germline. The CDR3 region has the DNA TGTGCCAGCAGCAGACAGGGTTCTTCGGATACGCAGTATTTT. This translates into CASSRQGSSDTQYF.

The J gene is TRBJ2-2, the V gene TRBV5-1, with 8 bases fitting TRBD2. Germline CDR1 SGHRS, CDR2 YFSETQ. This CDR3 is 14 amino acids long. V shed 9 bases, J shed 0 bases, and the junction held 4 bases outside the gene matches. CDR3 in DNA: TGCGCCAACCGACTAGCGCCGAACACCGGGGAGCTGTTTTTT. Translated, it gives CANRLAPNTGELFF.

This rearrangement joins TRBV6-5 to TRBJ2-1; no firm D call. V gave up 0 bases and J gave up 3 bases, with 6 bases separating them. The germline gives CDR1 MNHEY, CDR2 SVGAGI. This CDR3 contains 14 residues. CDR3: CASSYSVGYNEQFF. The CDR3 nucleotides read TGTGCCAGCAGTTACTCTGTCGGCTACAATGAGCAGTTCTTC.

The sample holds a few counts of this clone. The rearrangement links TRBV5-1 to TRBJ2-7; 15 positions match TRBD2. The germline CDR1 and CDR2 sequences are SGHRS and YFSETQ. This CDR3 region has 15 residues. V shed 0 bases, J shed 7 bases, and the junction held 2 bases outside the gene matches. The CDR3 nucleotides are TGCGCCAGCAGCTTGGGGACTAGCGGGGGGGGTGAGCAGTACTTC. Translated, it gives CASSLGTSGGGEQYF.

This chain joins TRBV29-1 and TRBJ2-2; 9 bases map to TRBD1. J lost 5 bases, V lost 4 bases, and 5 bases had no gene match. CDR1 is SQVTM and CDR2 is ANQGSEA in the germline V gene. The CDR3 runs 14 residues. This CDR3 reads CSVGTGGRTGELFF. The CDR3 DNA is TGCAGCGTTGGAACAGGGGGCAGGACCGGGGAGCTGTTTTTT.

There are a few counts of this clone. This chain connects TRBV7-2 to TRBJ2-5, with a tentative D call TRBD1 (6 bases). Trimming left V 7 bases short and J 1 base short, with 16 bases between. Germline values: CDR1 SGHTA, CDR2 FQGNSA. The CDR3 runs to 15 residues. The CDR3 region is CASKVDSSFQETQYF. The CDR3 DNA is TGTGCCAGCAAAGTGGACAGCTCATTCCAAGAGACCCAGTACTTC.

This clone was observed a handful of times. The chain employs TRBV7-9 and TRBJ1-2; D remains ambiguous. CDR1 and CDR2 from the germline V gene are SEHNR and FQNEAQ (reference sequence). This CDR3 has 15 residues. Between the trimmed V and J ends, which lost 1 base and 4 bases, there was a span of 13 bases. Written as DNA, the CDR3 is TGTGCCAGCAGCTTAGATGCGGCCGGTAGCTATGGCTACACCTTC. This encodes CASSLDAAGSYGYTF.

The J gene is TRBJ2-2, the V gene TRBV4-1; the match to TRBD2 covers 9 bases. CDR1 and CDR2 from the germline V gene are MGHRA and YSYEKL. The V segment lost 4 bases and the J segment 5 bases; nucleotides outside the gene matches: 17. The CDR3 has 19 amino acids. CDR3 DNA sequence: TGCGCCAGCAGCCGCGCATCCAACGAAGGAGCGGGGGGAACCGGGGAGCTGTTTTTT. Its protein is CASSRASNEGAGGTGELFF.

This clone was detected a few times. The V and J genes are TRBV15 and TRBJ2-1; 11 bases map to TRBD2. Unmatched junction bases numbered 6, after V lost 5 bases and J lost 9 bases. The CDR3 contains 14 residues. Germline V gene data show CDR1 as LNHNV and CDR2 as YYDKDF (reference sequence). The CDR3: CATSLAGGRGEQFF. In DNA, the CDR3 is TGTGCCACCAGCCTAGCGGGGGGCAGGGGTGAGCAGTTCTTC.

Ten or more counts support this clone. The genes are TRBV4-2 and TRBJ2-2, with D possibly being TRBD1 (6 bases). V dropped 2 bases and J dropped 6 bases, with 13 bases sitting between them. This CDR3 spans 15 amino acids. Germline V gene data show CDR1 as LGHNA and CDR2 as YNFKEQ. Here the CDR3 DNA reads TGTGCCAGCAGCCAACCAAAACAGGGTCCCGGGGAGCTGTTTTTT. This gives the protein CASSQPKQGPGELFF.

This chain links TRBV7-2 with TRBJ2-1; D perhaps matches TRBD2 (6 bases). Germline loops: CDR1 SGHTA, CDR2 FQGNSA. The CDR3 spans 17 residues. V was clipped by 5 bases and J by 5 bases, with 22 bases between them. In DNA, the CDR3 is TGTGCCAGCAGCCGAGGGCTGGGGGGTATTTGGAACAATGAGCAGTTCTTC. Its translation is CASSRGLGGIWNNEQFF. Together with reference TRBV7-2 and TRBJ2-1, the CDR3 gives the full variable domain: GAGVSQSPSNKVTEKGKDVELRCDPISGHTALYWYRQSLGQGLEFLIYFQGNSAPDKSGLPSDRFSAERTGGSVSTLTIQRTQQEDSAVYLCASSRGLGGIWNNEQFFGPGTRLTVL.

The chain carries TRBV5-4 and TRBJ2-7; maybe TRBD1 (6 bases). Germline-derived CDR1 and CDR2 are SGHNT and YYREEE (reference sequence). V lost 0 bases and J lost 6, with 13 bases in between. CDR3 length equals 14 residues. The CDR3 loop is CASSLGGGNGEQYF. The CDR3 DNA reads as TGTGCCAGCAGCTTGGGAGGGGGTAACGGCGAGCAGTACTTC.